The present T cell receptor beta chain was sequenced within a study of blood T cell repertoires in COVID-19. The wider study: COVID-19 samples from acute and convalescent phases originated in the United States, Italy and Spain. The cDNA or gDNA used as material had been derived from T cells, B-cell-depleted T cells, or PBMCs.

In the original analysis: Scientists estimated how many nucleated cells there were by amplifying reference gene primers. Method: immunoSEQ multiplex PCR; TCRdb's copy keeps in-frame clones and lacks some. From that table come the V and J calls and clone size; the DNA was used to work out D and trimming. The table shows 55,000 to 75,000 clones, with nearly 90% occurring only once. Germline V gene data show CDR1 as DFQATT and CDR2 as SNEGSKA (reference sequence). This CDR3 contains 11 residues. Trimming took off 6 bases at V and 8 bases at J, with 13 bases between the two ends. The V and J genes are TRBV20-1 and TRBJ1-2; D gene ambiguous. The TCR comes from a man aged 50 to 59 with active COVID-19. Sequencing was carried out using peripheral blood. CDR3 residues: CSALEGRGYTF. DNA for the CDR3: TGCAGTGCCCTAGAGGGTAGGGGCTACACCTTC.